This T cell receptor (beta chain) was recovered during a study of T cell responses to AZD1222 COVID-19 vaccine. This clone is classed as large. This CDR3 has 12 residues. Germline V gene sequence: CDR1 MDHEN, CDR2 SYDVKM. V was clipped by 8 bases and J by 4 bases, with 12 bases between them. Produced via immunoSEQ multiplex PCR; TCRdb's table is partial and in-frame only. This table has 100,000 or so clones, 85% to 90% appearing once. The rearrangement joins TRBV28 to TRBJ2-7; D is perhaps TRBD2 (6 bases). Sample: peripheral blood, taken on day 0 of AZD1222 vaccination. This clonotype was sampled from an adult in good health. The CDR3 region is CASGGGVYEQYF. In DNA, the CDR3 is TGTGCCAGCGGCGGAGGGGTTTACGAGCAGTACTTC.